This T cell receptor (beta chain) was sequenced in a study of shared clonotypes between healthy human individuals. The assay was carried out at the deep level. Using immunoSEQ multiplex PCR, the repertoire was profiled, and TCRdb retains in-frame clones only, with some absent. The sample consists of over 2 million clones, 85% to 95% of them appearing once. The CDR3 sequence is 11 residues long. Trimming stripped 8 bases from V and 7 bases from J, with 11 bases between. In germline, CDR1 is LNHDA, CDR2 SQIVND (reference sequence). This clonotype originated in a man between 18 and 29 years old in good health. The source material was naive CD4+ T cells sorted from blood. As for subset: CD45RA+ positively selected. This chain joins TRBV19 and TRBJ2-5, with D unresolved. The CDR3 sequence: CASSNPVTQYF. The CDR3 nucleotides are TGTGCCAGTTCAAATCCCGTGACCCAGTACTTC.